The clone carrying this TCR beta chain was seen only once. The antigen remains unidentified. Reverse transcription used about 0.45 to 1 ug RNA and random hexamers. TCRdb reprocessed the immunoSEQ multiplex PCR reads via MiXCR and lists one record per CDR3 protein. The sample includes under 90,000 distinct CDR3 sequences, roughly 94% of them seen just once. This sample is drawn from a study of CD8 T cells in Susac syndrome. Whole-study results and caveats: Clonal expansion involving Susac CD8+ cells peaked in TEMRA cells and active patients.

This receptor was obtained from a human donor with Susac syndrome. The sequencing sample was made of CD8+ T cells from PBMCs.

CDR3 amino acids: CSVLPETGEKLFF. In DNA, the CDR3 is TGCAGCGTCCTACCAGAGACGGGGGAAAAACTGTTTTTT. This chain joins TRBV29-1 and TRBJ1-4; D unresolved. This CDR3 has 13 residues. Trimming took off 6 bases at V and 8 bases at J, with 16 bases between the two ends. Germline V gives CDR1 SQVTM, CDR2 ANQGSEA.